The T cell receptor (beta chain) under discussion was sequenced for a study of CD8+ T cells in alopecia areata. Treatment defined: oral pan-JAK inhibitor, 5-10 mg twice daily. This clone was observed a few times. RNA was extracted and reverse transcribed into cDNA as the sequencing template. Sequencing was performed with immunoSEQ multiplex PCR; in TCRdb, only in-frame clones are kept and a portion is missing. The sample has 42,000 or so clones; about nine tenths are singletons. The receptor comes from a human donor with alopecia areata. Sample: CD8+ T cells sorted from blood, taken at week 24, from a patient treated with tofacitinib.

The CDR3 nucleotides read TGTGCCAGCAGCCTAATTAGTTTCAGCGAGCAGTACTTC. This gives the protein CASSLISFSEQYF. The genes are TRBV13 and TRBJ2-5, with D unclear. TRBJ2-7 matches the DNA end more closely, so the J call is doubtful. The CDR3 is 13 residues long. CDR1 is PRHDT, CDR2 FYEKMQ, per germline (reference sequence).